In this sample, the clone carrying this T cell receptor (beta chain) turned up a few times. What it binds is unknown. The data stem from a study of T-cell memory formation after mild COVID-19. Study-level information: The TCR clusters were mostly specific to one donor.

Losses at the gene ends were 6 bases for V and 3 bases for J; bases not matched to a gene: 6. The CDR3 contains 14 residues. The V gene's germline CDR1 is SQVTM and CDR2 ANQGSEA. Each CDR3 protein is one row after TCRdb ran MiXCR on the 5' RACE reads. The repertoire has 350,000 to 500,000 distinct CDR3 sequences, under 20% of them found once; the top ten carry 20% to 25%. The study's findings and limits: Mainly CM and EM harbored the contracting CD4+ clones; mainly EMRA harbored the CD8+ ones. Pre-infection memory held some responding clones, suggesting pre-existing cross-reactive T cells responded. Nothing showed for sure that second-wave clones peaking on day 37 were SARS-CoV-2 specific.

Material: PBMCs or a T cell subset sorted from them (not recorded which). The rearrangement joins TRBV29-1 to TRBJ1-5; 9 bases agree with TRBD1. The receptor was isolated from a man younger than 35 who had mild COVID-19 (a few samples of this study predate the infection). Cell type and time point are not known. CDR3 nucleotides: TGCAGCGTCCAGGACAGGGGCCCCAATCAGCCCCAGCATTTT. Translating it yields CSVQDRGPNQPQHF.